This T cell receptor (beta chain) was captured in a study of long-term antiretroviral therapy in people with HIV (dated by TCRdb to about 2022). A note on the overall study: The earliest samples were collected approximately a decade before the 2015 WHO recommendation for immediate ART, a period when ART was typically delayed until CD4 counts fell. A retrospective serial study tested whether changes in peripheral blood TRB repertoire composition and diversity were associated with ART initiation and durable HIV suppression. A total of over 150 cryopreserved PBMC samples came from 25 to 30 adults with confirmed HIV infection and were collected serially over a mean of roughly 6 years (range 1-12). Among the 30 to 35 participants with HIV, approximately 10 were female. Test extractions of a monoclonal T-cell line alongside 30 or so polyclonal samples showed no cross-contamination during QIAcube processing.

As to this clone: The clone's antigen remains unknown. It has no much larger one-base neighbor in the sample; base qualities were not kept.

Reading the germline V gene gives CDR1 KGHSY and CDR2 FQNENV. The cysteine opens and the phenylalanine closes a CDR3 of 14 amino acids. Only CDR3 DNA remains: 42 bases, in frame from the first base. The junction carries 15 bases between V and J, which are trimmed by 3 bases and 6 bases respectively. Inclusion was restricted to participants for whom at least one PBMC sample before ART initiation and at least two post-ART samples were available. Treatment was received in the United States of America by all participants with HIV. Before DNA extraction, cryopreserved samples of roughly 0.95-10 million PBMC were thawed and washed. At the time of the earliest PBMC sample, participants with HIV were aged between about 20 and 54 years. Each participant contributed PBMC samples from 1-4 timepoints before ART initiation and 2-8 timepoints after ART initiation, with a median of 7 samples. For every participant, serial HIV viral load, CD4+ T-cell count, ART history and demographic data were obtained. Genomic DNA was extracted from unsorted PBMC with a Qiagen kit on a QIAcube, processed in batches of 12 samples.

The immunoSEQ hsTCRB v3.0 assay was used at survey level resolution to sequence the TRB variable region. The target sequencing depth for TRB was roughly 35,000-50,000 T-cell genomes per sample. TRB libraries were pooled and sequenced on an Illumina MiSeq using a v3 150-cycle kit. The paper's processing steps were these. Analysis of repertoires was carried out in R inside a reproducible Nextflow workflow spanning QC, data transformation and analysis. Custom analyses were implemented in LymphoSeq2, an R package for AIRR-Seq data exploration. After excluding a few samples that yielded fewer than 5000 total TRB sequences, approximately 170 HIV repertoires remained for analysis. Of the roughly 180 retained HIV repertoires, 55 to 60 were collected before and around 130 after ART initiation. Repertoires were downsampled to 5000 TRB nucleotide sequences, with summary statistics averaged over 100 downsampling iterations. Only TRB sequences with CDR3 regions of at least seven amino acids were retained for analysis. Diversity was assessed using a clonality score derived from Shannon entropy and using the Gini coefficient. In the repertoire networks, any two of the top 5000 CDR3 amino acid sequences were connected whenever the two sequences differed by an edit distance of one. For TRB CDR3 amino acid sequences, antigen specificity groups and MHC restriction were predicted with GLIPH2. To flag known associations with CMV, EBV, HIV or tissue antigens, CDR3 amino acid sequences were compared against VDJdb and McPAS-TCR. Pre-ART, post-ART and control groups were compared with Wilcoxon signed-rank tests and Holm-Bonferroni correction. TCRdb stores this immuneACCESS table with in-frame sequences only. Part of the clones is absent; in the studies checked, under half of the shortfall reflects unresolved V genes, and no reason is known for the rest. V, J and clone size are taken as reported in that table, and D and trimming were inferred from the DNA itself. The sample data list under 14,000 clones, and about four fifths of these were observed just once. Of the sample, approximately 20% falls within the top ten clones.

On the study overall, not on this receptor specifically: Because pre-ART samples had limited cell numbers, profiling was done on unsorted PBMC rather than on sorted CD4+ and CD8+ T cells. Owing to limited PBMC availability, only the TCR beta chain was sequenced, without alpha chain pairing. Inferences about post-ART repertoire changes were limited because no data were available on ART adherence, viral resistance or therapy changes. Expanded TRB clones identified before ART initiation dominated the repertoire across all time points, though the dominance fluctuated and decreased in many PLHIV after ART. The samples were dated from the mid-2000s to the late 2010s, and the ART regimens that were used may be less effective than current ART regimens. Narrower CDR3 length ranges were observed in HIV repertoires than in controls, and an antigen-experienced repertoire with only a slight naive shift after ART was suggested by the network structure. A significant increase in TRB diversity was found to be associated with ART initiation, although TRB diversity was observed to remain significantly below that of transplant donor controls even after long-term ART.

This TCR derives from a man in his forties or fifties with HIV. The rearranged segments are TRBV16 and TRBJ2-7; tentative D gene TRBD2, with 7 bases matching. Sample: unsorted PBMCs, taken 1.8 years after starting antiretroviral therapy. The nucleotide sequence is TGTGCCAGCAGCCAGATTACAGGGAGGGGCGAGCAGTACTTC. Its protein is CASSQITGRGEQYF.